These 30 T cell receptor beta chains originate from one sample sequenced in a study of OX40 agonist ivuxolimab in advanced cancers. Data came from immunoSEQ multiplex PCR; TCRdb stores just in-frame clones and leaves some out. The table has about 47,000 clones, about four fifths seen once. Sequenced here: CD4+ or CD8+ T cells sorted from blood, sampled in a trial of the OX40 agonist ivuxolimab. Source of these receptors: an adult with an advanced solid tumor such as melanoma, head and neck, liver or kidney cancer.

The rearrangement joins TRBV6-6 to TRBJ2-3; D gene ambiguous. This CDR3 has 12 amino acids. Trimming took 4 bases from V and 1 from J, leaving 3 bases between them. CDR1 and CDR2 from the germline V gene are MNHNY and SVGAGI (reference sequence). The DNA for the CDR3 is TGTGCCAGCAGTTTCGGCACAGATACGCAGTATTTT. Translating gives CASSFGTDTQYF.

DNA of the CDR3: TGCGCCAGCTCCGGGTTGGGGTATGGCTACACCTTC. Amino acid sequence: CASSGLGYGYTF. The rearrangement uses TRBV4-3 and TRBJ1-2; D is unresolved. V was cut by 8 bases and J by 5 bases, with 12 bases left in between. Germline values: CDR1 LGHNA, CDR2 YSLEER. The CDR3 is 12 amino acids.

CDR3 region: CATSRDHQAGSGQPQHF. CDR3 nucleotide sequence: TGTGCCACCAGCAGAGACCACCAGGCAGGGTCGGGACAGCCCCAGCATTTT. This chain uses TRBV15 with TRBJ1-5; perhaps TRBD1 as D (5 bases). CDR3 size: 17 residues. Trimming cost V 0 bases and J 7 bases, with 19 bases left between them. Germline assignment: CDR1 LNHNV and CDR2 YYDKDF (reference sequence).

This sequence joins TRBV29-1 and TRBJ2-5, with D possibly TRBD1 on 6 matching bases. Trimming left V 4 bases short and J 1 base short, with 10 bases between. Germline-derived CDR1 and CDR2 are SQVTM and ANQGSEA. This CDR3 has 13 residues. The CDR3 sequence: CSVVRGTQETQYF. Written as DNA, the CDR3 is TGCAGCGTTGTAAGGGGGACCCAAGAGACCCAGTACTTC.

The chain employs TRBV19 and TRBJ2-1; unclear D gene. Germline CDR1 is LNHDA and CDR2 is SQIVND (reference sequence). The CDR3 is made up of 15 amino acids. With 1 base removed from V and 4 bases from J, the gap between germline ends came to 11 bases. CDR3 nucleotide sequence: TGTGCCAGTAGTATAGGGAGTGGAGTGTACAATGAGCAGTTCTTC. Its translation is CASSIGSGVYNEQFF.

The chain couples TRBV9 to TRBJ1-5; the D gene is possibly TRBD1 (5 bases). The CDR3 contains 15 residues. Germline CDR1 is SGDLS and CDR2 is YYNGEE. The V end was cut by 0 bases, the J end by 7 bases, with 14 bases between. CDR3 DNA sequence: TGTGCCAGCAGCGTAGGGAGTGAGGGGTACCAGCCCCAGCATTTT. Translating it yields CASSVGSEGYQPQHF.

The chain couples TRBV30 to TRBJ2-7, with TRBD1 identical over 9 bases. The CDR3 spans 14 residues. CDR1 is GTSNPN and CDR2 is SVGIG in the germline V gene (reference sequence). V lost 1 base, J lost 2 bases, and 3 bases stayed unmatched. The CDR3 region has the DNA TGTGCCTGGAGTGGGAGACAGGGGGCCTACGAGCAGTACTTC. Residues: CAWSGRQGAYEQYF.

This chain connects TRBV4-3 to TRBJ2-3; D may be TRBD1 (6 bases). From germline, CDR1 is LGHNA and CDR2 YSLEER. The CDR3 covers 16 residues. The germline V and J ends were trimmed by 1 base and 0 bases, with 11 bases remaining between them. The CDR3 here is CASSQGGRVSTDTQYF. CDR3 DNA: TGCGCCAGCAGCCAAGGGGGGCGTGTAAGCACAGATACGCAGTATTTT.

A few counts support this clone. The chain combines TRBV2 with TRBJ1-1, with D perhaps matching TRBD1 (5 bases). Germline CDR1 is SNHLY and CDR2 is FYNNEI. V was cut by 3 bases and J by 2 bases, with 10 bases left in between. This CDR3 contains 14 residues. The CDR3 loop is CASSEGGVNTEAFF. The CDR3 DNA is TGTGCCAGCAGTGAGGGGGGAGTAAACACTGAAGCTTTCTTT.

The chain is built from TRBV13 and TRBJ2-1; perhaps TRBD2 as D (5 bases). Germline V gene data show CDR1 as PRHDT and CDR2 as FYEKMQ (reference sequence). The CDR3 covers 15 residues. The V gene lost 0 bases and the J gene lost 5 bases, with 11 bases spanning the gap. CDR3 region: CASSLGQRVDNEQFF. Here the CDR3 DNA reads TGTGCCAGCAGCTTAGGACAGAGGGTGGACAATGAGCAGTTCTTC.

This chain connects TRBV19 to TRBJ2-2, with TRBD1 identical over 7 bases. The V segment lost 5 bases and the J segment 3 bases; nucleotides outside the gene matches: 3. The CDR3 consists of 14 residues. Germline V CDR1 and CDR2: LNHDA, SQIVND (reference sequence). The CDR3 here is CASSRTGDTGELFF. In DNA, the CDR3 is TGTGCCAGTAGTCGTACAGGGGACACCGGGGAGCTGTTTTTT.

The V and J genes are TRBV2 and TRBJ1-3; no clear D gene. CDR1 is SNHLY and CDR2 is FYNNEI in the germline V gene. The CDR3 consists of 19 residues. Deletions cut 0 bases from V and 1 base from J, with 19 bases between. CDR3 residues: CASSEAVQRRRASGNTIYF. The CDR3 region has the DNA TGTGCCAGCAGTGAAGCGGTCCAACGCAGGCGAGCGTCTGGAAACACCATATATTTT.

CDR3 protein: CASSWPPTGGLRQSYNEQFF. The CDR3 DNA sequence: TGTGCCAGCAGTTGGCCTCCGACAGGGGGGCTCCGACAATCCTACAATGAGCAGTTCTTC. The V call is TRBV28, the J call TRBJ2-1; 9 positions agree with TRBD1. Unmatched junction bases numbered 17, after V lost 4 bases and J lost 1 base. The CDR3 runs 20 residues. The germline V gene encodes CDR1 MDHEN and CDR2 SYDVKM.

The V gene is TRBV5-6, the J gene TRBJ2-7; the D is unclear. Per the germline V gene, CDR1 is SGHDT and CDR2 is YYEEEE. This CDR3 has 13 residues. V was pared by 1 base and J by 5 bases, with 10 bases between. The CDR3 loop reads CASSLLLRDEQYV. CDR3 coding DNA: TGTGCCAGCAGCTTGCTTCTTCGGGACGAGCAGTACGTC.

The chain is built from TRBV18 and TRBJ1-1; TRBD1 agrees at 7 bases. Germline loops: CDR1 KGHSH, CDR2 LQKENI. The V gene end was trimmed by 3 bases and the J gene end by 1 base; junction bases not matched to a gene: 5. The CDR3 extends over 15 amino acids. The CDR3 nucleotides read TGTGCCAGCTCACCCCGGGACAGCCCGAACACTGAAGCTTTCTTT. Protein product: CASSPRDSPNTEAFF.

V gene TRBV15 combines with J gene TRBJ2-5; tentative D call: TRBD1 (5 bases). The CDR3 has 15 residues. Germline V lookup: CDR1 LNHNV, CDR2 YYDKDF (reference sequence). The germline V and J ends were trimmed by 4 bases and 5 bases, with 17 bases remaining between them. The CDR3, as DNA: TGTGCCACCAGCAAGTGGCAGGGTGAATTGGAGACCCAGTACTTC. Translated: CATSKWQGELETQYF.

The chain employs TRBV7-6 and TRBJ1-5; D ambiguous. The CDR3 contains 15 residues. CDR1 and CDR2 (germline): SGHVS, FNYEAQ. V was cut by 1 base and J by 2 bases, with 9 bases left in between. The CDR3 region is CASSLGTWGNQPQHF. Here the CDR3 DNA reads TGTGCCAGCAGCTTAGGGACCTGGGGCAATCAGCCCCAGCATTTT.

The V call is TRBV5-8, the J call TRBJ1-2; 8 nucleotides match TRBD1. Germline V CDR1 and CDR2: SGHTS, YDEGEE. The CDR3 loop spans 15 amino acids. The junction had 7 bases not matched to a gene; V was cut back by 2 bases and J by 4 bases. The CDR3 nucleotides read TGTGCCAGCAGCTTAAGGACAGGGAGCGTCTATGGCTACACCTTC. This translates into CASSLRTGSVYGYTF.

The CDR3: CASTRGAGANVLTF. CDR3 bases: TGTGCCAGCACCAGGGGCGCTGGGGCCAACGTCCTGACTTTC. V and J are TRBV2 and TRBJ2-6; a possible D gene is TRBD1 (6 bases). The length of the CDR3 is 14 residues. Trimming pared 7 bases from V and 2 bases from J, leaving 9 bases between. Germline values: CDR1 SNHLY, CDR2 FYNNEI. The full variable domain, in which reference TRBV2 and TRBJ2-6 provide the parts outside the CDR3, is EPEVTQTPSHQVTQMGQEVILRCVPISNHLYFYWYRQILGQKVEFLVSFYNNEISEKSEIFDDQFSVERPDGSNFTLKIRSTKLEDSAMYFCASTRGAGANVLTFGAGSRLTVL.

The rearrangement links TRBV28 to TRBJ2-2; TRBD1 agrees at 7 bases. The CDR3 is 17 amino acids. V dropped 3 bases and J dropped 4; count of bases not matched to a gene: 11. Germline V gene sequence: CDR1 MDHEN, CDR2 SYDVKM. The CDR3 sequence: CASSLGTAFVVTGELFF. The CDR3 DNA sequence: TGTGCCAGCAGTTTGGGGACAGCTTTCGTTGTCACCGGGGAGCTGTTTTTT.

This rearrangement joins TRBV27 to TRBJ2-3; D remains unclear. Trimming removed 3 bases at V and 5 bases at J, with 18 bases between. Per germline, CDR1 MNHEY and CDR2 SMNVEV (reference sequence). CDR3 length: 16 amino acids. The CDR3 region is CASSLLGWEALDTQYF. CDR3 nucleotides: TGTGCCAGCAGTTTGTTGGGGTGGGAAGCATTAGATACGCAGTATTTT.

The chain joins TRBV27 to TRBJ1-2; 7 nucleotides agree with TRBD1. The J segment lost 2 bases and the V segment lost 4 bases, leaving 1 base of the junction unmatched. CDR1 MNHEY and CDR2 SMNVEV come from the germline V gene (reference sequence). The CDR3 length is 13 residues. The CDR3 here is CASSWGQNYGYTF. The CDR3 DNA is TGTGCCAGCAGTTGGGGACAGAACTATGGCTACACCTTC.

In its sample, this clone is medium-sized. The chain recombines TRBV28 with TRBJ1-5; TRBD1 matches 8 bases. CDR1 MDHEN and CDR2 SYDVKM come from the germline V gene. V dropped 1 base and J dropped 1; count of bases not matched to a gene: 6. CDR3 length: 17 residues. The CDR3 DNA follows: TGTGCCAGCAGTTTATATGCAGGGGGCTTGAGCAATCAGCCCCAGCATTTT. Amino acids: CASSLYAGGLSNQPQHF.

This clone occurred once. The chain couples TRBV4-2 to TRBJ1-2, with 9 positions matching TRBD1. The CDR3 is made up of 14 amino acids. Per germline, CDR1 LGHNA and CDR2 YNFKEQ. The trim removed 1 base at V and 3 bases at J, leaving 0 bases unmatched. This CDR3 is CASSQGTGDYGYTF. In DNA, the CDR3 is TGTGCCAGCAGCCAAGGGACAGGGGACTATGGCTACACCTTC.

The rearrangement uses TRBV6-5 and TRBJ1-2; 7 nucleotides match TRBD1. J was trimmed by 3 bases and V by 2 bases; bases with no gene match: 6. CDR1 and CDR2 (germline): MNHEY, SVGAGI. CDR3 length: 15 residues. The CDR3: CASSYLRDRHYGYTF. The CDR3 region has the DNA TGTGCCAGCAGTTACCTTCGGGACAGACACTATGGCTACACCTTC.

The chain employs TRBV10-2 and TRBJ2-7, with D perhaps matching TRBD2 (6 bases). V lost 5 bases to trimming and J lost 0 bases, with 11 bases between them. Per germline, CDR1 WSHSY and CDR2 SAAADI. This CDR3 comprises 14 residues. The CDR3 coding sequence is TGCGCCAGCAGTCCCCTGGGGGGCTCCTACGAGCAGTACGTC. Protein sequence: CASSPLGGSYEQYV.

The V call is TRBV28, the J call TRBJ1-1; maybe TRBD1 (6 bases). This CDR3 comprises 16 residues. Germline CDR1 MDHEN, CDR2 SYDVKM. V dropped 4 bases and J dropped 5 bases, with 20 bases sitting between them. CDR3 nucleotide sequence: TGTGCCAGCAGTTCAATCACGGTGGGCCAGGGGACTGAAGCTTTCTTT. It yields the protein CASSSITVGQGTEAFF.

The chain couples TRBV2 to TRBJ1-5, with 7 bases that match TRBD1. V lost 6 bases and J lost 1; bases outside the gene matches: 18. The V gene's germline CDR1 is SNHLY and CDR2 FYNNEI. The CDR3 runs 19 residues. The CDR3 here is CASSDPASPGRGSNQPQHF. CDR3 coding DNA: TGTGCCAGCAGCGACCCTGCAAGTCCCGGCAGGGGGAGCAATCAGCCCCAGCATTTT.

The V and J genes are TRBV7-8 and TRBJ2-7; 7 nucleotides align to TRBD1. The V and J ends lost 5 bases and 4 bases, in that order; junction bases with no gene match: 8. The CDR3 loop spans 14 amino acids. Germline loops: CDR1 SGHVS, CDR2 FQNEAQ. The DNA for the CDR3 is TGTGCCAGCAGCACGACAGGGCTCCCTTACGAGCAGTACTTC. This gives the protein CASSTTGLPYEQYF.

The chain recombines TRBV7-9 with TRBJ2-1; 7 nucleotides agree with TRBD1. The V gene's germline CDR1 is SEHNR and CDR2 FQNEAQ (reference sequence). This CDR3 is built from 15 residues. Trimming took 6 bases from V and 6 from J; bases not matched to a gene: 11. The chain's CDR3 is CASSFSGTALNEQFF. DNA for the CDR3: TGTGCCAGCAGTTTTTCGGGGACAGCTCTCAATGAGCAGTTCTTC.